This record covers a single T cell receptor beta chain. This sample was included in a study of T cells after yellow fever vaccination. Using its own MiXCR run on the 5' RACE reads, TCRdb lists one record per CDR3 protein. The sample holds 350,000 to 450,000 distinct CDR3 sequences, around 20% seen once. Germline CDR1 reads MDHEN; CDR2 reads SYDVKM. The CDR3 totals 12 residues. Between the trimmed V and J ends, which lost 7 bases and 3 bases, there was a span of 9 bases. The chain employs TRBV28 and TRBJ1-2; D may be TRBD1 (5 bases). This receptor was taken from a man aged 18 to 30 who received the YFV17D yellow fever vaccine. Specimen: PBMCs, collected before the yellow fever booster vaccination. CDR3 nucleotides: TGTGCCAGCATGAGACAGTACTATGGCTACACCTTC. It encodes CASMRQYYGYTF.